The rows below give T cell receptor beta chains drawn from one sample of a study of shared T cell receptors in the human thymus. Produced via immunoSEQ multiplex PCR; TCRdb's table is partial and in-frame only. This table holds about 660,000 clones, over 75% found once. The same data also contributed to another study, on human thymus T cells.

Sequencing used thymocytes. The receptors here all came from a boy under three years old with a congenital heart defect. The CDR3 runs from the conserved cysteine through the conserved F or W. D genes are given only for firm matches. Clone size is stated in some rows and not others, as once, few, many or a class when expanded.

j_gene,abundance,v_gene,d_gene,CDR3nt,CDR3aa
TRBJ1-3,-,TRBV7-2,TRBD1,TGTGCCAGCAGGGCGACAGGGGGAGGAAACACCATATATTTT,CASRATGGGNTIYF
TRBJ2-1,-,TRBV5-8,-,TGTGCCAGCAGCTTGTCGGGACTCCTGCTCTTC,CASSLSGLLLF
TRBJ1-1,-,TRBV10-2,-,TGCGCCAGCAGTGGTACAGGACCGAACACTGAAGCTTTCTTT,CASSGTGPNTEAFF
TRBJ2-5,-,TRBV13,TRBD1,TGTGCCAGCAGCTTAGGTCCAGGGGGCGAGGGAGAGACCCAGTACTTC,CASSLGPGGEGETQYF
TRBJ2-7,-,TRBV5-1,-,TGCGCCAGCAGCAAGGTACAGGGTTACTATGAGGACGAGCAGTACTTC,CASSKVQGYYEDEQYF
TRBJ2-5,-,TRBV5-1,TRBD1,TGCGCCAGCAGCTTCCCCAGAGTGACAGGGGAAGAGACCCAGTACTTC,CASSFPRVTGEETQYF
TRBJ2-2,-,TRBV29-1,TRBD1,TGCAGCGTTGTAGGGGTAGGGGGCTGGGACGGGGAGCTGTTTTTT,CSVVGVGGWDGELFF
TRBJ2-1,-,TRBV7-9,TRBD2,TGTGCCAGCAGCTTAGCCCTACTAGCGGGACCGGTCAATGAGCAGTTCTTC,CASSLALLAGPVNEQFF
TRBJ2-1,once,TRBV4-3,-,TGCGCCAGCAGCCAATCGGGGGTGCACAATGAGCAGTTCTTC,CASSQSGVHNEQFF
TRBJ1-1,-,TRBV11-2,-,TGTGCCAGCAGCCCACGGGGGAACACTGAAGCTTTCTTT,CASSPRGNTEAFF
TRBJ2-7,-,TRBV25-1,-,TGTGCCAGCAGTGATCGGAGGTCCTCCTACGAGCAGTACTTC,CASSDRRSSYEQYF
TRBJ1-5,-,TRBV5-3,-,TGTGCCAGAACCGAAATCACAATGGGGGCAGATCAGCCCCAGCATTTT,CARTEITMGADQPQHF
TRBJ1-5,-,TRBV19,-,TGTGCCAGTAGGTTCAGATATCAGCCCCAGCATTTT,CASRFRYQPQHF
TRBJ2-7,-,TRBV4-1,-,TGCGCCAGCAGCCCCGGTGTTGTTTTGGAGGAATCCTACGAGCAGTACTTC,CASSPGVVLEESYEQYF
TRBJ2-1,-,TRBV7-9,TRBD2,TGTGCCAGCAGGGGGCCGCAAGGGACTAGCGGAGACTACAATGAGCAGTTCTTC,CASRGPQGTSGDYNEQFF
TRBJ2-7,-,TRBV6-1,-,TGTGCCAGCAGTGGGGGGGTCGAGCAGTACTTC,CASSGGVEQYF
TRBJ2-1,-,TRBV29-1,-,TGCAGCGCTCGTCGGGTCAGTTGGGAGCAGTTCTTC,CSARRVSWEQFF
TRBJ2-3,-,TRBV19,-,TGTGCCAGTAGTATACAGGGAACGGAGTCGCAGTATTTT,CASSIQGTESQYF
TRBJ2-7,-,TRBV6-1,-,TGTGCCAGCAGTGACAGGGTTTCCTACGAGCAGTACTTC,CASSDRVSYEQYF
TRBJ2-7,-,TRBV15,TRBD1,TGTGCCACCAGCAGAGATACACCTGGACAGGGGCGCCACGAGCAGTACTTC,CATSRDTPGQGRHEQYF
TRBJ2-5,-,TRBV28,TRBD2,TGTGCCAGCAGTTGGACTAGCGGAAAACAAGAGACCCAGTACTTC,CASSWTSGKQETQYF
TRBJ2-7,-,TRBV5-6,-,TGTGCCAGCAGCTTGGATACAGTTTACCCCTACGAGCAGTACTTC,CASSLDTVYPYEQYF
TRBJ1-5,-,TRBV28,TRBD1,TGTGCCAGCAGTACACAGGACAGGAGGCAGCCCCAGCATTTT,CASSTQDRRQPQHF
TRBJ1-5,-,TRBV4-3,-,TGCGCCAGCAGCCACTCCCTCGGCAGGGGCCGTGATCAGCCCCAGCATTTT,CASSHSLGRGRDQPQHF
TRBJ1-4,-,TRBV28,-,TGTGCCAGCAGTTTACTTTCAAAACTAGAAAAACTGTTTTTT,CASSLLSKLEKLFF
TRBJ1-2,-,TRBV19,TRBD1,TGTGCCAGTAGTATTTTGCATAGGGGGCGCTTCGATGGCTACACCTTC,CASSILHRGRFDGYTF
TRBJ2-1,once,TRBV4-2,TRBD2,TGTGCCAGCAGCCAAGACTTGTACGGACTAGTGGTCCGGGGGTCCTACAATGAGCAGTTCTTC,CASSQDLYGLVVRGSYNEQFF
TRBJ2-2,-,TRBV10-3,TRBD2,TGTGCCAGTCTTCTAGCGGACACCGGGGAGCTGTTTTTT,CASLLADTGELFF
TRBJ1-2,-,TRBV27,-,TGTGCCAGCAGTTCGGACAGTCTCTATGGCTACACCTTC,CASSSDSLYGYTF
TRBJ2-3,-,TRBV27,TRBD2,TGTGCCAGCAGTTCCCTTAGCGGGAGGGGGGATACGCAGTATTTT,CASSSLSGRGDTQYF
TRBJ1-4,-,TRBV13,TRBD1,TGTGCCAGCAGCTTAACGAGGGGACAGACTAATGAAAAACTGTTTTTT,CASSLTRGQTNEKLFF
TRBJ2-5,-,TRBV18,-,TGTGCCAGCTCACCGAGACCGGGACATCAAGAGACCCAGTACTTC,CASSPRPGHQETQYF
TRBJ2-7,-,TRBV20-1,-,TGCAGTGCTAGGGGCCCTCACGAGCAGTACTTC,CSARGPHEQYF
TRBJ2-1,-,TRBV28,TRBD2,TGTGCCAGCAGTTCGACACCACTTTTAGCGGGAAGAAAACCCTTCTCCTACAATGAGCAGTTCTTC,CASSSTPLLAGRKPFSYNEQFF
TRBJ2-2,-,TRBV28,-,TGTGCCAGCAGTGCGAATAAGAACACCGGGGAGCTGTTTTTT,CASSANKNTGELFF
TRBJ2-5,-,TRBV18,-,TGTGCCAGCTCACCATGGACTTGGAGGAGGTCGTGGGTAGGGACCCAGTACTTC,CASSPWTWRRSWVGTQYF
TRBJ2-7,-,TRBV4-1,-,TGCGCCAGCAGCCAAGATCCCAGGGGCCAGACCTACGAGCAGTACTTC,CASSQDPRGQTYEQYF
TRBJ2-7,-,TRBV6-5,TRBD2,TGTGCCAGCAGTCGGACTAGCGGACAGGGCTACGAGCGGTACTTC,CASSRTSGQGYERYF
TRBJ1-1,-,TRBV25-1,TRBD1,TGTGCCAGCAGTGATTCCGGGACAGGTCGCACGCTATCGAAAGCTTTCTTT,CASSDSGTGRTLSKAFF
TRBJ1-4,-,TRBV19,-,TGTGCCAGTAGTTATCGCGGGGGGAATAATGAAAAACTGTTTTTT,CASSYRGGNNEKLFF
TRBJ2-1,-,TRBV5-4,TRBD2,TGTGCCAGCAGCTTACCTCGGACTAGCGGGAGGGTTGAGCAGTTCTTC,CASSLPRTSGRVEQFF
TRBJ2-3,-,TRBV6-1,-,TGTGCCAGCAGTAGAGGGAGTCGGTTTACAGATACGCAGTATTTT,CASSRGSRFTDTQYF
TRBJ2-1,-,TRBV5-1,TRBD2,TGCGCCAGCAGCTTGGAGGCCGGGACTAACCGATACAATGAGCAGTTCTTC,CASSLEAGTNRYNEQFF
TRBJ2-3,-,TRBV28,TRBD2,TGTGCCAGCAGTTCCAAGGTCCGGGACAGGCCGACTAGCGGGTTGAGCACAGATACGCAGTATTTT,CASSSKVRDRPTSGLSTDTQYF
TRBJ2-2,once,TRBV15,-,TGTGCCACCAGCCCCATCCGGGAGCATCCCGGGGAGCTGTTTTTT,CATSPIREHPGELFF
TRBJ1-6,-,TRBV4-3,TRBD1,TGCGCCAGCAGCCAAGATCTAACAGGGGGCGCAGTGGCCTATAATTCACCCCTCCACTTT,CASSQDLTGGAVAYNSPLHF
TRBJ2-1,-,TRBV29-1,TRBD2,TGCAGCGTTGAAGATGGGCGGGAGCCCGACAATGAGCAGTTCTTC,CSVEDGREPDNEQFF
TRBJ2-6,-,TRBV5-1,-,TGCGCCAGCAGCTTGATTGTTCGAACAGACTCTGGGGCCAACGTCCTGACTTTC,CASSLIVRTDSGANVLTF
TRBJ1-1,-,TRBV28,-,TGTGCCAGCAGTTTCCTTCTCGTTACCACCCGGAGGTTCGGCGGAGTAATGGGTGAAGCTTTCTTT,CASSFLLVTTRRFGGVMGEAFF
TRBJ2-1,-,TRBV9,TRBD2,TGTGCCAGCAGGCCCGGCCCCCGGACTAGCAGTAACTCCTACAATGAGCAGTTCTTC,CASRPGPRTSSNSYNEQFF
TRBJ2-7,few,TRBV4-1,-,TGCGCCAGCAGCCAAGACGGGGCGGGGAGGGGGACCTACGAGCAGTACTTC,CASSQDGAGRGTYEQYF